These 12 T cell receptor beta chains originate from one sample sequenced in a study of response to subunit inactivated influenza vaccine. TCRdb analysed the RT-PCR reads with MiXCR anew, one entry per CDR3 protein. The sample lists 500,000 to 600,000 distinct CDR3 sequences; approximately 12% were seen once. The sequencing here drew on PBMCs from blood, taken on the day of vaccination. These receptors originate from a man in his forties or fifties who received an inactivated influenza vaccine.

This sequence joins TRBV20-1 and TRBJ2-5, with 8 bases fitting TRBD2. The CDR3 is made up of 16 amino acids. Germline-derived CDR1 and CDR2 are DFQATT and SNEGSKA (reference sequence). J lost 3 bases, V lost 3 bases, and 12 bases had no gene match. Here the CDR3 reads CSASGGRSGNKETQYF. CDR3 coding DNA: TGCAGTGCTAGCGGCGGGAGGTCGGGGAACAAAGAGACCCAGTACTTC.

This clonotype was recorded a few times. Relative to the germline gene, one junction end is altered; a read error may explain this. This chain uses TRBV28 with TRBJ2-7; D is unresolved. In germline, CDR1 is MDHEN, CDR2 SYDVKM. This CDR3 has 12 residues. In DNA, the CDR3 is TGTGCCAGCAGTTTGGGTGGTAGGGCCCCGTCATTC. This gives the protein CASSLGGRAPSF. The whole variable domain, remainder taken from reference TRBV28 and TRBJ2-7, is DVKVTQSSRYLVKRTGEKVFLECVQDMDHENMFWYRQDPGLGLRLIYFSYDVKMKEKGDIPEGYSVSREKKERFSLILESASTNQTSMYLCASSLGGRAPSFGPGTRLTVT.

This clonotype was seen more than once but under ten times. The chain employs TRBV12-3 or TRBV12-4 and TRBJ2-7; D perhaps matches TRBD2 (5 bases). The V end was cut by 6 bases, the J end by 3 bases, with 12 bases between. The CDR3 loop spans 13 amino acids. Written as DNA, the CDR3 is TGTGCCAGCAGACTCGACACTAGCTACGAGCAGTACTTC. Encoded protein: CASRLDTSYEQYF.

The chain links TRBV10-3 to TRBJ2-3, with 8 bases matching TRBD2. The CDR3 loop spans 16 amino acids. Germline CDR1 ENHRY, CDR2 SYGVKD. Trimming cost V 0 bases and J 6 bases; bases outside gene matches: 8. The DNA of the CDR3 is TGTGCCATCAGTGAGTCGGGTGCGGGGGGCGTGGATACGCAGTATTTT. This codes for CAISESGAGGVDTQYF.

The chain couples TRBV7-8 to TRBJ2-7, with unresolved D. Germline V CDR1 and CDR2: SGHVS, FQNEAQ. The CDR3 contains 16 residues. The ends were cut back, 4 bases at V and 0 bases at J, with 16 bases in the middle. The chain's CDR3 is CASSSAWTASSYEQYF. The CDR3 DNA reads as TGTGCCAGCAGCTCTGCATGGACGGCAAGCTCCTACGAGCAGTACTTC. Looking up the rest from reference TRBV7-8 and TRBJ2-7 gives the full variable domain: GAGVSQSPRYKVAKRGQDVALRCDPISGHVSLFWYQQALGQGPEFLTYFQNEAQLDKSGLPSDRFFAERPEGSVSTLKIQRTQQEDSAVYLCASSSAWTASSYEQYFGPGTRLTVT.

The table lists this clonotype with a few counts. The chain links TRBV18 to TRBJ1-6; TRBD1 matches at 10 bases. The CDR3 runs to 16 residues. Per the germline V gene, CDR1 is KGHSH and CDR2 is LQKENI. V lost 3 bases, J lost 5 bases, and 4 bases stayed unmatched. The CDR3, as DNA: TGTGCCAGCTCACCCGGACAGGGGGGAAATAATTCACCCCTCCACTTT. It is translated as CASSPGQGGNNSPLHF.

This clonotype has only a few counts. This chain's CDR3 is CAIMSDSEQYF. The CDR3 DNA follows: TGTGCCATCATGAGCGACAGCGAGCAGTACTTC. The chain uses TRBV10-3 and TRBJ2-7; D possibly corresponds to TRBD1 (5 bases). The CDR3 consists of 11 residues. Trimming left V 7 bases short and J 6 bases short, with 10 bases between. The germline V gene has CDR1 ENHRY and CDR2 SYGVKD.

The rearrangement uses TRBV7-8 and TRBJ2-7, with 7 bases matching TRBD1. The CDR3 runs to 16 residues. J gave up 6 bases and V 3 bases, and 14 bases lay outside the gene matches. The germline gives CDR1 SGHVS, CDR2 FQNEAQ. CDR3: CASSLPGTAWTGEQYF. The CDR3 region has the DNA TGTGCCAGCAGCTTGCCAGGGACAGCCTGGACGGGCGAGCAGTACTTC.

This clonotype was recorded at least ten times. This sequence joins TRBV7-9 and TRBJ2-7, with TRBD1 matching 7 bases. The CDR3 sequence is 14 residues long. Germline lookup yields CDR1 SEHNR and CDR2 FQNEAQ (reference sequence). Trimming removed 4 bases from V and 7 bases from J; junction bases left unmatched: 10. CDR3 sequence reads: CASSSQTGVAEQYF. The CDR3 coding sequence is TGTGCCAGCAGCTCTCAAACAGGGGTAGCTGAGCAGTACTTC.

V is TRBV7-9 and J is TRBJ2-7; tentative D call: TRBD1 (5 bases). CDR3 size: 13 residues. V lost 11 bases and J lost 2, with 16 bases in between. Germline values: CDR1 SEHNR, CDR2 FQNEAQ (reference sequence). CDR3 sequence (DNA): TGTGCCGTCAGGGCTAGGGCAACCTACGAGCAGTACTTC. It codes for CAVRARATYEQYF. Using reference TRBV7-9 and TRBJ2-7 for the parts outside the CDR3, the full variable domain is DTGVSQNPRHKITKRGQNVTFRCDPISEHNRLYWYRQTLGQGPEFLTYFQNEAQLEKSRLLSDRFSAERPKGSFSTLEIQRTEQGDSAMYLCAVRARATYEQYFGPGTRLTVT.

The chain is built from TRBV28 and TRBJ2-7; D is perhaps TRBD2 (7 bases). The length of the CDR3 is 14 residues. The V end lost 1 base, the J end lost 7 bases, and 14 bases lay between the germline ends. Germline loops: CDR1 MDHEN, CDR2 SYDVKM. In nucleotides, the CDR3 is TGTGCCAGCAGTTTATTAGGGGGGGAGATAGAGCAGTACTTC. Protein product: CASSLLGGEIEQYF.

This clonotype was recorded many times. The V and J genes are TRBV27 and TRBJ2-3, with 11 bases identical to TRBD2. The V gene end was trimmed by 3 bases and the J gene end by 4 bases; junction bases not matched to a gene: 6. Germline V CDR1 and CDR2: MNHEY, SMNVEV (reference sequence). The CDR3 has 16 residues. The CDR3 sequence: CASSFLAGGGADTQYF. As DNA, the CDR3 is TGTGCCAGCAGTTTTTTAGCGGGAGGGGGCGCAGATACGCAGTATTTT.